A single sample is the source of the 11 T cell receptor beta chains below, sequenced in a study of blood T cell repertoires in COVID-19. TCRdb keeps only in-frame clones here, not all; method: immunoSEQ multiplex PCR. Among 250,000 to 350,000 clones listed, approximately 84% were seen once. The sample comprised peripheral blood. These receptors were obtained from a human donor with COVID-19, enrolled during active disease. The donor label of this sample is uncertain.

The rearrangement joins TRBV28 to TRBJ2-5, with 8 positions matching TRBD1. Germline V gene data show CDR1 as MDHEN and CDR2 as SYDVKM. Germline trimming cut 6 bases from V and 4 bases from J; bases unmatched to any gene: 4. CDR3 size: 13 residues. CDR3 loop: CASSPRGRETQYF. In DNA, the CDR3 is TGTGCCAGCAGCCCCAGGGGGCGAGAGACCCAGTACTTC.

This clone was seen a single time. The V and J genes are TRBV28 and TRBJ2-7; a possible D gene is TRBD1 (6 bases). Trimming removed 2 bases at V and 4 bases at J, with 12 bases between. The CDR3 is 14 amino acids. Germline-derived CDR1 and CDR2 are MDHEN and SYDVKM. The CDR3 region has the DNA TGTGCCAGCAGTTTACCCAGGGGAGTGTACGAGCAGTACTTC. This translates into CASSLPRGVYEQYF.

The chain has TRBV5-1 and TRBJ2-2; D possibly corresponds to TRBD2 (6 bases). V gave up 5 bases and J gave up 6 bases, with 20 bases separating them. This CDR3 contains 16 residues. Germline V gene sequence: CDR1 SGHRS, CDR2 YFSETQ. This chain's CDR3 is CASSRTQTSGPGELFF. For the CDR3, the DNA is TGCGCCAGCAGTCGAACCCAGACTAGTGGTCCCGGGGAGCTGTTTTTT.

V usage is TRBV29-1 and J usage is TRBJ1-1, with TRBD1 as a possible D gene (6 bases). Germline V gives CDR1 SQVTM, CDR2 ANQGSEA. The CDR3 totals 14 residues. Trimming took 1 base from V and 4 from J, leaving 13 bases between them. CDR3 DNA sequence: TGCAGCGTTGAAGTCGGCAGGGGAAGCACTGAAGCTTTCTTT. It yields the protein CSVEVGRGSTEAFF.

The chain links TRBV6-5 to TRBJ1-2; 7 nucleotides line up with TRBD1. Germline V gives CDR1 MNHEY, CDR2 SVGAGI. The CDR3 has 13 amino acids. With 8 bases clipped from V and 2 bases from J, the junction kept 5 bases outside the gene matches. CDR3 residues: CASSRDSNYGYTF. Written as DNA, the CDR3 is TGTGCCAGCTCTAGGGACAGCAACTATGGCTACACCTTC.

This rearrangement joins TRBV15 to TRBJ2-3; D possibly corresponds to TRBD1 (5 bases). CDR3 length: 15 residues. Germline loops: CDR1 LNHNV, CDR2 YYDKDF (reference sequence). Trimming stripped 0 bases from V and 5 bases from J, with 12 bases between. The CDR3 spells CATSRDIPRGDTQYF. The DNA for the CDR3 is TGTGCCACCAGCAGAGATATCCCTAGGGGAGATACGCAGTATTTT.

The genes are TRBV5-1 and TRBJ2-1; D not resolved. Per the germline V gene, CDR1 is SGHRS and CDR2 is YFSETQ. Trimming took off 0 bases at V and 7 bases at J, with 11 bases between the two ends. This CDR3 is 14 amino acids long. In nucleotides, the CDR3 is TGCGCCAGCAGCTTGGGGGTAACCGGGAATGAGCAGTTCTTC. It yields the protein CASSLGVTGNEQFF. Using reference TRBV5-1 and TRBJ2-1 for the parts outside the CDR3, the full variable domain is KAGVTQTPRYLIKTRGQQVTLSCSPISGHRSVSWYQQTPGQGLQFLFEYFSETQRNKGNFPGRFSGRQFSNSRSEMNVSTLELGDSALYLCASSLGVTGNEQFFGPGTRLTVL.

This clone was detected only a few times. The rearrangement links TRBV29-1 to TRBJ2-3, with D maybe TRBD1 (5 bases). Germline-derived CDR1 and CDR2 are SQVTM and ANQGSEA. The CDR3 totals 13 residues. V lost 4 bases and J lost 6, with 14 bases in between. The CDR3 reads CSVAIQGEDTQYF. In DNA, the CDR3 is TGCAGCGTTGCGATCCAGGGCGAGGATACGCAGTATTTT.

The gene calls are TRBV7-2 and TRBJ2-7, with a possible D match to TRBD2 (6 bases). The CDR3 is made up of 14 amino acids. Germline V gene data show CDR1 as SGHTA and CDR2 as FQGNSA. Trimming took off 5 bases at V and 2 bases at J, with 13 bases between the two ends. The CDR3 coding sequence is TGTGCCAGCAGCCCCAGGGCGGGACCCTACGAGCAGTACTTC. Its protein is CASSPRAGPYEQYF.

The chain recombines TRBV3-1 (or the pseudogene TRBV3-2) with TRBJ1-5, with 7 bases aligning to TRBD1. This CDR3 is 13 amino acids long. Germline trimming cut 5 bases from V and 4 bases from J; bases unmatched to any gene: 2. Germline CDR1 reads LGHDT; CDR2 reads YNNKEL (reference sequence). CDR3 in DNA: TGTGCCAGCAGCTTACAGGGGAATCAGCCCCAGCATTTT. Translating gives CASSLQGNQPQHF.

The J gene is TRBJ1-1, the V gene TRBV9; possibly TRBD1 for D (5 bases). There are 14 residues in the CDR3. Trimming removed 2 bases at V and 6 bases at J, with 14 bases between. The germline V gene encodes CDR1 SGDLS and CDR2 YYNGEE. The CDR3 region is CASSVGLGEPEAFF. The CDR3 DNA reads TGTGCCAGCAGCGTGGGGCTTGGGGAACCTGAAGCTTTCTTT.